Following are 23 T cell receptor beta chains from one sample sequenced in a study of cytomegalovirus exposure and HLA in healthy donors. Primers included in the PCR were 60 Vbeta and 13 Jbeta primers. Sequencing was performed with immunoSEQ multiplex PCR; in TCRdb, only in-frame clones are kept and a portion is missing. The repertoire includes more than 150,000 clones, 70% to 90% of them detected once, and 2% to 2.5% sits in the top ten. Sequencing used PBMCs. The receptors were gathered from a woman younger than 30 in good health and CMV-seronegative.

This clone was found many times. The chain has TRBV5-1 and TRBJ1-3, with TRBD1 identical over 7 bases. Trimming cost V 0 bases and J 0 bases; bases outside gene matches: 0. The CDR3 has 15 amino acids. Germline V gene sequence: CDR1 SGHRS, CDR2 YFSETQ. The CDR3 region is CASSLGTGSGNTIYF. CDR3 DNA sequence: TGCGCCAGCAGCTTGGGGACAGGCTCTGGAAACACCATATATTTT.

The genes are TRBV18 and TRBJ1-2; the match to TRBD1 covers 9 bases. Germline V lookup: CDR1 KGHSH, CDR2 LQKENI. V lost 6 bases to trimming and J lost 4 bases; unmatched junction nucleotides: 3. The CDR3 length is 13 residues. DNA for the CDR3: TGTGCCAGCTCCTGGGACAGGGCCTATGGCTACACCTTC. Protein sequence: CASSWDRAYGYTF. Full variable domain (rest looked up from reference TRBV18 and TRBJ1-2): NAGVMQNPRHLVRRRGQEARLRCSPMKGHSHVYWYRQLPEEGLKFMVYLQKENIIDESGMPKERFSAEFPKEGPSILRIQQVVRGDSAAYFCASSWDRAYGYTFGSGTRLTVV.

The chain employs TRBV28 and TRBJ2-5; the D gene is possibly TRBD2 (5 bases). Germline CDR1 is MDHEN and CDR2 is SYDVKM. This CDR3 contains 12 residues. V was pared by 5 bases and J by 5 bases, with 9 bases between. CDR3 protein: CASSPIAETQYF. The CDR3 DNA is TGTGCCAGCAGTCCCATAGCGGAGACCCAGTACTTC.

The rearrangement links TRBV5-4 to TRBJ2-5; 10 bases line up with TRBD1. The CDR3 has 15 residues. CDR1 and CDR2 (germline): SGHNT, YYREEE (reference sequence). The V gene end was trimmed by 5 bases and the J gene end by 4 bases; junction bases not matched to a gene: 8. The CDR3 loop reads CASRRPGQGLETQYF. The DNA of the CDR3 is TGTGCCAGCAGGCGGCCGGGACAGGGGCTAGAGACCCAGTACTTC.

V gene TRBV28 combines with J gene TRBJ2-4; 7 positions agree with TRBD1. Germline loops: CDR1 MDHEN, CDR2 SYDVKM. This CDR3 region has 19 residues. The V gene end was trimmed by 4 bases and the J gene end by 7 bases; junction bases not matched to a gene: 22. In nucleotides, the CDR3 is TGTGCCAGCAGTTCCACGGGGTCAAAACGGACAGGCCCGCCGAACATTCAGTACTTC. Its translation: CASSSTGSKRTGPPNIQYF.

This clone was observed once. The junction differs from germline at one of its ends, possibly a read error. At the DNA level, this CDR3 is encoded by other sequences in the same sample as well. The CDR3 is CASSQWVNTVGDYGYTF. CDR3 nucleotides: TGCGCCAGCAGTCAATGGGTCAACACGGTAGGGGACTATGGCTACACTTTC. The gene calls are TRBV23-1 and TRBJ1-2, with a weak D call TRBD1 (5 bases). TRBV23-1 is an open reading frame whose function is uncertain. The CDR3 runs 17 residues.

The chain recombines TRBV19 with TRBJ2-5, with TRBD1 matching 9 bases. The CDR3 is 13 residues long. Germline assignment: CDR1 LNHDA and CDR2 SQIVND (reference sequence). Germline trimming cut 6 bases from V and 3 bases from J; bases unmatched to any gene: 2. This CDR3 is CASSRDREETQYF. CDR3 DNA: TGTGCCAGTAGCCGGGACAGGGAAGAGACCCAGTACTTC.

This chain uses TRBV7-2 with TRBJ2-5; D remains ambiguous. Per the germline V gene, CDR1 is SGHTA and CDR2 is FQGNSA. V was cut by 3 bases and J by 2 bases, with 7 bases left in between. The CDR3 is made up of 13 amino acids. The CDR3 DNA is TGTGCCAGCAGCTTCTCTAGGCAAGAGACCCAGTACTTC. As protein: CASSFSRQETQYF.

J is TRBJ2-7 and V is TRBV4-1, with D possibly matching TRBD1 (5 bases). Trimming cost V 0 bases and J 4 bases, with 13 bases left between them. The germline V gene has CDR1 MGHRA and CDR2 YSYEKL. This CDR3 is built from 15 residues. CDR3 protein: CASSQDLGPLYEQYF. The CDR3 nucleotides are TGCGCCAGCAGCCAAGATCTGGGGCCTTTATACGAGCAGTACTTC.

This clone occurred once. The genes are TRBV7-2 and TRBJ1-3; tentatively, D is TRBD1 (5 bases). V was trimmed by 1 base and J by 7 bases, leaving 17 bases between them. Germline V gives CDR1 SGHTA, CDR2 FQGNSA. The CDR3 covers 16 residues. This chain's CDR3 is CASSLGGPGNRNTIYF. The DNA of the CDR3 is TGTGCCAGCAGCTTAGGGGGTCCAGGGAATAGGAACACCATATATTTT. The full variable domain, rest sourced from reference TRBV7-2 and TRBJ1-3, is GAGVSQSPSNKVTEKGKDVELRCDPISGHTALYWYRQSLGQGLEFLIYFQGNSAPDKSGLPSDRFSAERTGGSVSTLTIQRTQQEDSAVYLCASSLGGPGNRNTIYFGEGSWLTVV.

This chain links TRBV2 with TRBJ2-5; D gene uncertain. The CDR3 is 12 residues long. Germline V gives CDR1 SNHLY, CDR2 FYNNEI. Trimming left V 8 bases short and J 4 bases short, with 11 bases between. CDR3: CASVTWPETQYF. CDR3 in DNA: TGTGCCAGCGTCACGTGGCCAGAGACCCAGTACTTC.

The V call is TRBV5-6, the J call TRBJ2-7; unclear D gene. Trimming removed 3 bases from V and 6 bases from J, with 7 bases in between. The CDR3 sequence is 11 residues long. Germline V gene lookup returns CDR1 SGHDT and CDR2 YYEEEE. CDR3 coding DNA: TGTGCCAGCAGCTACAGCTCCGAGCAGTACTTC. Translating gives CASSYSSEQYF.

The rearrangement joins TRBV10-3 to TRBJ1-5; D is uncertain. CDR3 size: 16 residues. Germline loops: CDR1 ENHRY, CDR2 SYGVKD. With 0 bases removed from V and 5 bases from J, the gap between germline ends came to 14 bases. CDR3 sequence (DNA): TGTGCCATCAGTGAGTCTAACCCGGGCGGGGATCAGCCCCAGCATTTT. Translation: CAISESNPGGDQPQHF.

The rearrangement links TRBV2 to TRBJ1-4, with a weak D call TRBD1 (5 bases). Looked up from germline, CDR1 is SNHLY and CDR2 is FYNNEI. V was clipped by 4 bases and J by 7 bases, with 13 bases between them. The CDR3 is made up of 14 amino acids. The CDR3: CASSVGGRGEKLFF. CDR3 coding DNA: TGTGCCAGCAGTGTGGGGGGGAGAGGTGAAAAACTGTTTTTT. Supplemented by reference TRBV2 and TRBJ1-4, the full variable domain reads EPEVTQTPSHQVTQMGQEVILRCVPISNHLYFYWYRQILGQKVEFLVSFYNNEISEKSEIFDDQFSVERPDGSNFTLKIRSTKLEDSAMYFCASSVGGRGEKLFFGSGTQLSVL.

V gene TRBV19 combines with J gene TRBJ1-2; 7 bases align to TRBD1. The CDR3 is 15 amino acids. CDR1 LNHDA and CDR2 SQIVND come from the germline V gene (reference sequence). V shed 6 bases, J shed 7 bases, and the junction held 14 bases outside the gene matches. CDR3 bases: TGTGCCAGTAGCGCCGACCAGACAGGGAGCCCTGGCTACACCTTC. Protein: CASSADQTGSPGYTF.

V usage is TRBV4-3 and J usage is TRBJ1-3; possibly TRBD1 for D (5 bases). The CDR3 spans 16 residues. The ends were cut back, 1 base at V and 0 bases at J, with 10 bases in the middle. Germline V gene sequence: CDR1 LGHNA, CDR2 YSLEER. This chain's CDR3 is CASSQVQGSSGNTIYF. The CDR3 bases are TGCGCCAGCAGCCAAGTGCAGGGCAGCTCTGGAAACACCATATATTTT.

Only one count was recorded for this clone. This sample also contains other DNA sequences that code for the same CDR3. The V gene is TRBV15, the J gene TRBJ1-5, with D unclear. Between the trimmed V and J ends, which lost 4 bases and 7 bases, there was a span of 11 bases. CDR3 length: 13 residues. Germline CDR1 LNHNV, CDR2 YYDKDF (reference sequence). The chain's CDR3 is CATSIRGEQPQHF. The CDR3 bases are TGTGCCACCAGCATTCGGGGAGAACAGCCCCAGCATTTT.

The CDR3 DNA reads as TGTGCCAGCAGCCCCTTGGGACAGGGGTTCGAGCAGTACTTC. It is translated as CASSPLGQGFEQYF. The chain carries TRBV7-3 and TRBJ2-7; 10 bases line up with TRBD1. V shed 5 bases and J 6 bases; nucleotides not matched to a gene: 7. Germline V lookup: CDR1 SGHTA, CDR2 FQGTGA. CDR3 size: 14 residues.

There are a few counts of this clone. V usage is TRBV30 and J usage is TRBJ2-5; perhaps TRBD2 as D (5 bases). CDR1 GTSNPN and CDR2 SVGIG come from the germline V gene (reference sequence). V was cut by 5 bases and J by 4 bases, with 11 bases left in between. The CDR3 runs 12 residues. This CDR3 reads CAWDTGGETQYF. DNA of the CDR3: TGTGCCTGGGACACCGGAGGAGAGACCCAGTACTTC. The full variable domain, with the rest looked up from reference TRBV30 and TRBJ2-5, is SQTIHQWPATLVQPVGSPLSLECTVEGTSNPNLYWYRQAAGRGLQLLFYSVGIGQISSEVPQNLSASRPQDRQFILSSKKLLLSDSGFYLCAWDTGGETQYFGPGTRLLVL.

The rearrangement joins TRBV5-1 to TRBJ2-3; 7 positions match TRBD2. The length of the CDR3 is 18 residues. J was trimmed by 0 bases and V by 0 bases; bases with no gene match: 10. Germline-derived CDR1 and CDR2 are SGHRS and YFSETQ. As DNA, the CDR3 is TGCGCCAGCAGCTTGGGGCTAGCGGCGCTCTCTAGCACAGATACGCAGTATTTT. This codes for CASSLGLAALSSTDTQYF.

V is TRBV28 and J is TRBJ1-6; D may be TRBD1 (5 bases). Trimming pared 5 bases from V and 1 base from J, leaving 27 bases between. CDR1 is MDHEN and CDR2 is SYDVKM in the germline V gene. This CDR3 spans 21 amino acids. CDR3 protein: CASSPPLGAQVLISYNSPLHF. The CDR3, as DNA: TGTGCCAGCAGTCCCCCTCTTGGGGCGCAGGTCTTAATATCCTATAATTCACCCCTCCACTTT.

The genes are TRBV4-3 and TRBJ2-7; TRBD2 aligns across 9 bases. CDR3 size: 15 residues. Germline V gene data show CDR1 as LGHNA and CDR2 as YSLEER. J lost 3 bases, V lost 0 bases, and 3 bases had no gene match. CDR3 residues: CASSQEASGVYEQYF. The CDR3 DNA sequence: TGCGCCAGCAGCCAAGAAGCTAGCGGGGTCTACGAGCAGTACTTC.

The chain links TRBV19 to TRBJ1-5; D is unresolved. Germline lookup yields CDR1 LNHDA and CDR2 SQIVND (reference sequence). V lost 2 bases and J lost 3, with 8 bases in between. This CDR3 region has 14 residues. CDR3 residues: CASSIRRDNQPQHF. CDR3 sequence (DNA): TGTGCCAGTAGTATACGGCGGGACAATCAGCCCCAGCATTTT.